This T cell receptor (beta chain) was sequenced for a study of T-cell memory formation after mild COVID-19. Whole-study context: The TCR clusters were mostly specific to one donor.

This CDR3 spans 14 amino acids. Germline V lookup: CDR1 SQVTM, CDR2 ANQGSEA. Trimming shortened V by 0 bases and J by 7 bases, and 15 bases separated the two germline ends. Each CDR3 protein is one row after TCRdb ran MiXCR on the 5' RACE reads. The repertoire holds about 430,000 distinct CDR3 sequences, with around 24% as singletons. The table lists this clonotype with a few counts. Its antigen is undetermined. Overall study findings and caveats: There was no confirmation that second-wave clones peaking on day 37 were SARS-CoV-2 specific. Prior to infection, memory already included some responding clones, suggesting cross-reactive memory joined.

The TCR originated in an adult woman who had mild COVID-19 (a few samples of this study predate the infection). Cell type and time point are not known. Sequenced: PBMCs or a T cell subset sorted from them (not recorded which). The rearrangement joins TRBV29-1 to TRBJ1-1; D not certain. The CDR3 DNA sequence: TGCAGCGTTGAAGATTTTGTGGGAACAGTTGAAGCTTTCTTT. Translating it yields CSVEDFVGTVEAFF.